This TCR beta chain was obtained from a study of cytomegalovirus exposure and HLA in healthy donors. Study in general: Drawn from HLA-typed donors, about 82 million unique TCRs were held in an early data release. Notes on the study in general: Some TCR beta chains (more than 150 of them) were listed as cytomegalovirus-associated.

Amplification used 60 Vbeta primers and 13 Jbeta primers. TCRdb's copy holds only in-frame clones and misses some; the assay was immunoSEQ multiplex PCR. The sample lists 90,000 to 130,000 clones; 80% to 85% were seen once. CDR3 length equals 17 residues. Germline V lookup: CDR1 SGHRS, CDR2 YFSETQ. With V trimmed by 2 bases and J by 1 base, 9 bases remained unmatched. This clone was seen just once. Its antigen is not known. V is TRBV5-1 and J is TRBJ2-5; TRBD2 matches at 9 bases. The sequenced sample was PBMCs. This clonotype was sampled from a man aged 30 to 45 in good health and CMV-seropositive. CDR3 in amino acids: CASSLRLAEPPQETQYF. CDR3 coding DNA: TGCGCCAGCAGCTTAAGACTAGCGGAGCCACCCCAAGAGACCCAGTACTTC.